These 15 T cell receptor beta chains came from one sample sequenced in a study of blood T cell repertoires in COVID-19. Clones were read by immunoSEQ multiplex PCR, and TCRdb kept only the in-frame ones, dropping some. The data contain 90,000 to 130,000 clones, roughly 70% of them seen just once; the ten biggest clones take up less than 2%. Specimen: peripheral blood. All receptors come from a woman in her thirties or forties with acute or convalescent COVID-19.

The chain employs TRBV5-1 and TRBJ1-4; D gene ambiguous. The CDR3 totals 13 residues. Germline CDR1 and CDR2: SGHRS and YFSETQ. Deletions cut 1 base from V and 6 bases from J, with 7 bases between. As DNA, the CDR3 is TGCGCCAGCAGCTTGTTGCAGGATGAAAAACTGTTTTTT. This codes for CASSLLQDEKLFF.

This clone was found once. V is TRBV7-8 and J is TRBJ2-5, with 16 bases aligning to TRBD2. This CDR3 comprises 16 residues. The V gene's germline CDR1 is SGHVS and CDR2 FQNEAQ. The V segment lost 5 bases and the J segment 2 bases; nucleotides outside the gene matches: 2. The CDR3 region is CASSMGLAGGQETQYF. DNA for the CDR3: TGTGCCAGCAGCATGGGACTAGCGGGGGGGCAAGAGACCCAGTACTTC. The variable domain in full, with the rest retrieved from reference TRBV7-8 and TRBJ2-5, is GAGVSQSPRYKVAKRGQDVALRCDPISGHVSLFWYQQALGQGPEFLTYFQNEAQLDKSGLPSDRFFAERPEGSVSTLKIQRTQQEDSAVYLCASSMGLAGGQETQYFGPGTRLLVL.

V gene TRBV10-2 combines with J gene TRBJ1-1, with D maybe TRBD1 (5 bases). Deletions cut 2 bases from V and 3 bases from J, with 7 bases between. CDR3 length: 13 residues. Germline CDR1 and CDR2: WSHSY and SAAADI. CDR3 region: CASSETGDTEAFF. CDR3 DNA: TGCGCCAGCAGTGAGACGGGGGACACTGAAGCTTTCTTT.

The table lists this clone with a few counts. The rearrangement joins TRBV4-1 to TRBJ1-2; D not certain. CDR3 size: 16 residues. Germline CDR1 MGHRA, CDR2 YSYEKL. V was shortened by 4 bases and J by 2 bases, with 17 bases between the two germline ends. For the CDR3, the DNA is TGCGCCAGCAGCCCAGTCCCGGAAACAGCCAACTATGGCTACACCTTC. This sequence encodes CASSPVPETANYGYTF.

This clone was observed a single time. The V gene is TRBV3-1 (or the pseudogene TRBV3-2), the J gene TRBJ2-7; tentative D call: TRBD1 (5 bases). This CDR3 contains 18 residues. Germline V gene data show CDR1 as LGHDT and CDR2 as YNNKEL (reference sequence). Deletions cut 0 bases from V and 2 bases from J, with 20 bases between. The CDR3 DNA is TGTGCCAGCAGCCAAGAGCCCCCTCTAGTAGCAGGGACCTACGAGCAGTACTTC. It encodes CASSQEPPLVAGTYEQYF.

The chain carries TRBV28 and TRBJ1-5; D is perhaps TRBD1 (5 bases). V dropped 6 bases and J dropped 0 bases, with 12 bases sitting between them. Germline V CDR1 and CDR2: MDHEN, SYDVKM. The CDR3 is 15 residues long. The CDR3 DNA follows: TGTGCCAGCAGCCCGGTAGGGGATAGCAATCAGCCCCAGCATTTT. It encodes CASSPVGDSNQPQHF.

The chain combines TRBV19 with TRBJ1-2; weak D call: TRBD1 (5 bases). CDR3 size: 15 residues. With 3 bases removed from V and 8 bases from J, the gap between germline ends came to 19 bases. CDR1 is LNHDA and CDR2 is SQIVND in the germline V gene (reference sequence). DNA of the CDR3: TGTGCCAGTAGTATCCAAGATGCCCAGGGAAGGGGCTACACCTTC. It codes for CASSIQDAQGRGYTF.

This clone was detected once. V usage is TRBV2 and J usage is TRBJ2-5, with 10 bases identical to TRBD1. V lost 6 bases and J lost 4; bases outside the gene matches: 8. The CDR3 runs to 15 residues. Germline lookup yields CDR1 SNHLY and CDR2 FYNNEI. Written as DNA, the CDR3 is TGTGCCAGCAGAGAGGGACAGGGGAGGGGAGAGACCCAGTACTTC. Its translation is CASREGQGRGETQYF.

DNA for the CDR3: TGTGCTAGTGGTTTGCAGGGGACCACTGAAGCTTTCTTT. Its translation is CASGLQGTTEAFF. The genes are TRBV12-5 and TRBJ1-1, with TRBD1 as a possible D gene (6 bases). V lost 2 bases and J 4 bases, leaving 8 bases between the germline ends. Germline V gene sequence: CDR1 LGHNT, CDR2 FRNRAP. The CDR3 sequence is 13 residues long.

The chain recombines TRBV19 with TRBJ2-1, with 11 bases that match TRBD2. Per germline, CDR1 LNHDA and CDR2 SQIVND (reference sequence). J lost 7 bases, V lost 8 bases, and 19 bases had no gene match. This CDR3 region has 18 residues. CDR3 residues: CASQEGWIAGGPRNEQFF. The CDR3 region has the DNA TGTGCCAGTCAGGAGGGGTGGATAGCGGGGGGGCCGAGGAATGAGCAGTTCTTC. The full variable domain, completed using reference TRBV19 and TRBJ2-1, is DGGITQSPKYLFRKEGQNVTLSCEQNLNHDAMYWYRQDPGQGLRLIYYSQIVNDFQKGDIAEGYSVSREKKESFPLTVTSAQKNPTAFYLCASQEGWIAGGPRNEQFFGPGTRLTVL.

The J gene is TRBJ2-1, the V gene TRBV5-1, with a possible D match to TRBD2 (6 bases). Germline V gene sequence: CDR1 SGHRS, CDR2 YFSETQ. This CDR3 has 17 residues. Trimming pared 4 bases from V and 4 bases from J, leaving 21 bases between. The CDR3 DNA reads as TGCGCCAGCAGCGTACGACTAGGGGCCGAAGGGTACAATGAGCAGTTCTTC. This translates into CASSVRLGAEGYNEQFF. The whole variable domain, filled in from reference TRBV5-1 and TRBJ2-1, reads KAGVTQTPRYLIKTRGQQVTLSCSPISGHRSVSWYQQTPGQGLQFLFEYFSETQRNKGNFPGRFSGRQFSNSRSEMNVSTLELGDSALYLCASSVRLGAEGYNEQFFGPGTRLTVL.

This clone was seen only once. The CDR3 sequence: CASSQGLLGQGKFF. In DNA, the CDR3 is TGCGCCAGCAGCCAAGGCCTCTTGGGACAGGGGAAATTCTTC. The chain joins TRBV4-1 to TRBJ2-1; 10 nucleotides match TRBD1. With 1 base clipped from V and 16 bases from J, the junction kept 10 bases outside the gene matches. The CDR3 totals 14 residues. Germline V gene sequence: CDR1 MGHRA, CDR2 YSYEKL.

The sample holds one count of this clone. The CDR3 DNA sequence: TGCGCCAGCAGCATGGGAGGAATGGACAATGAGCAGTTCTTC. Its protein is CASSMGGMDNEQFF. V is TRBV5-1 and J is TRBJ2-1; perhaps TRBD2 as D (6 bases). The ends were cut back, 4 bases at V and 5 bases at J, with 13 bases in the middle. Germline V gene data show CDR1 as SGHRS and CDR2 as YFSETQ. The CDR3 contains 14 residues.

The chain has TRBV7-2 and TRBJ2-5; D is ambiguous. The CDR3 is made up of 13 amino acids. Germline assignment: CDR1 SGHTA and CDR2 FQGNSA. With 5 bases removed from V and 5 bases from J, the gap between germline ends came to 12 bases. CDR3 DNA: TGTGCCAGCAGCAGCTCCAAGTTTGAGACCCAGTACTTC. This translates into CASSSSKFETQYF.

V usage is TRBV30 and J usage is TRBJ1-2; tentatively, D is TRBD1 (6 bases). The V and J ends lost 1 base and 9 bases respectively, with 15 bases between them. Germline V gene sequence: CDR1 GTSNPN, CDR2 SVGIG (reference sequence). The CDR3 extends over 13 amino acids. In DNA, the CDR3 is TGTGCCTGGAGTGCTGTGGTCAGGGGTAGCTACACCTTC. This gives the protein CAWSAVVRGSYTF.